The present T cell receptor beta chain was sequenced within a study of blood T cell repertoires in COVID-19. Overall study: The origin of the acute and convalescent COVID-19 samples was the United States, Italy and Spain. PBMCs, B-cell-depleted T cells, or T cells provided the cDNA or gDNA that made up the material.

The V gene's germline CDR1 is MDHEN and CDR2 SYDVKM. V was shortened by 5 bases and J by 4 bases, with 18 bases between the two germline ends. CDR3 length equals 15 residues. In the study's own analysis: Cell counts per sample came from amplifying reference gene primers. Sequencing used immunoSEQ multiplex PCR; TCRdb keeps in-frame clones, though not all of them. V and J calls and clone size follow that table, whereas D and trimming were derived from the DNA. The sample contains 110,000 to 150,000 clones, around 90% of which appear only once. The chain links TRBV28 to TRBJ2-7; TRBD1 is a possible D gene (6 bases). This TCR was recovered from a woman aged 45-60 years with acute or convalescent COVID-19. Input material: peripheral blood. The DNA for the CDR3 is TGTGCCAGCAGTGTCCGGACAGCCCTCCCGTACGAGCAGTACTTC. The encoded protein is CASSVRTALPYEQYF.